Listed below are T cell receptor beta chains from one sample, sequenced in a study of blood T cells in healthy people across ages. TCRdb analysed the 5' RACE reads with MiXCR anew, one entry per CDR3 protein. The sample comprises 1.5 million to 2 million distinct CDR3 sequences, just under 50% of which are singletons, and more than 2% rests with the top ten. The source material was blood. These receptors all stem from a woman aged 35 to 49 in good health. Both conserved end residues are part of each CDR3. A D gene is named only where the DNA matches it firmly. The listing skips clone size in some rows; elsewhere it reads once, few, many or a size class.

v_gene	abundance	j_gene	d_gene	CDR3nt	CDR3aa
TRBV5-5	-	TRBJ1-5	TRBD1	TGTGCCAGCAGCTTGACGACAGGGGTTAGTCAGCCCCAGCATTTT	CASSLTTGVSQPQHF
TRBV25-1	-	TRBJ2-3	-	TGTGCCAGCAGTGAACTGGGACCTACAGATACGCAGTATTTT	CASSELGPTDTQYF
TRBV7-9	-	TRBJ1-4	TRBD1	TGTGCCAGCAGCCAAGACAGGGCAACTAATGAAAAACTGTTTTTT	CASSQDRATNEKLFF
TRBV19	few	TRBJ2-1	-	TGTGCCAGTAGTATCGAGACCGGGACATCTGAGCAGTTCTTC	CASSIETGTSEQFF
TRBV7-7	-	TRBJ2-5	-	TGTGCTAGCAGCCCTACGAATCTCGACTGGACCCAGTACTTC	CASSPTNLDWTQYF
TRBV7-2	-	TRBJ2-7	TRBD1	TGTGCCAGCAGCTCCATATTTCGGACAGGGGGACCTGAGCAGTACTTC	CASSSIFRTGGPEQYF
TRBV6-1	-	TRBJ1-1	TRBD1	TGTGCCAGCAGTGAAGGAAGCAGGGGGTACACTGAAGCTTTCTTT	CASSEGSRGYTEAFF
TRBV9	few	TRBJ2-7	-	TGTGCCAGCAGCGTCCTCACCTACGAGCAGTACTTC	CASSVLTYEQYF
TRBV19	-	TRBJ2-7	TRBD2	TGTGTCAGTAGTCTACTACTAGCGGGAGGGATAAACTACGAGCAGTACTTC	CVSSLLLAGGINYEQYF
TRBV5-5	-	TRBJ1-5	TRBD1	TGTGCCAGCAGCTTGTTAGGGACAGGGGACCAGCCCCAGCATTTT	CASSLLGTGDQPQHF
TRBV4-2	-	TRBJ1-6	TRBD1	TGTGCCAGCAGCAAGGGACAGGGAGGGGATTCACCCCTCCACTTT	CASSKGQGGDSPLHF
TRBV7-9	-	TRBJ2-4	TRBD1	TGTGCCAGCAGCTCCGATAGACAGGGTACCATTCAGTACTTC	CASSSDRQGTIQYF
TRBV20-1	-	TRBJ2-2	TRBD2	TGCAGTGCTAGTGGTTCGGCGGGGGGGCACACCGGGGAGCTGTTTTTT	CSASGSAGGHTGELFF
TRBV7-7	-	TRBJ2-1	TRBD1	TGTGCTAGCAGCAGAGGGGACAGTAATGCCAATGAGCAGTTCTTC	CASSRGDSNANEQFF
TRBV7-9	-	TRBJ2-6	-	TGTGCCAGCAGCAGGTACCGCTCTGGGGCCAACGTCCTGACTTTC	CASSRYRSGANVLTF
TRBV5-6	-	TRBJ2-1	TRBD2	TGTGCCAGCAGCTTGTTTCGGGGGGGGCGGAGCTCCTACAATGAGCAGTTCTTC	CASSLFRGGRSSYNEQFF
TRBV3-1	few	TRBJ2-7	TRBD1	TGTGCCAGCAATGGACAGGGGGGAGGCGAGCAGTACTTC	CASNGQGGGEQYF
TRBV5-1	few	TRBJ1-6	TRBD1	TGCGCCAGCAGCTTGGAGGGGGCCGCAGGGGCGGGCAATTCACCCCTCCACTTT	CASSLEGAAGAGNSPLHF
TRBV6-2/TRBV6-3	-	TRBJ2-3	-	TGTGCCAGCAGGAAAAGGACAGCTAGCACAGATACGCAGTATTTT	CASRKRTASTDTQYF
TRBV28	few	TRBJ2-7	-	TGTGCCAGCAATACCCCCGGGATCTCCTACGAGCAGTACTTC	CASNTPGISYEQYF
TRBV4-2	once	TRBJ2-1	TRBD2	TGTGCCAGCAGCCAGGGAGGGGGTTCACTAGCGGATTACGATGAGCAGTTCTTC	CASSQGGGSLADYDEQFF
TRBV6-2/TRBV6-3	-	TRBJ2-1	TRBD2	TGTGCCAGCAGTTACAGACTAGCGGGGGGGCCGTTTTCCAATGAGCAGTTCTTC	CASSYRLAGGPFSNEQFF
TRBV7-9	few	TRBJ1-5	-	TGTGCCAGCAGCTTAGTAGGGACAAGGAATCAGCCCCAGCATTTT	CASSLVGTRNQPQHF
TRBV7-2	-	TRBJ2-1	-	TGTGCCAGCAGCCTCTACCAGGGGGGTACCTACAATGAGCAGTTCTTC	CASSLYQGGTYNEQFF
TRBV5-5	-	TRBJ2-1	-	TGTGCCAGCAGCTTGATTGTGGCCGCGGCCAATGAGCAGTTCTTC	CASSLIVAAANEQFF
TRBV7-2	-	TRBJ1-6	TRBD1	TGTGCCAGCAGCAGTGGGACAGGGGGCAGCTATAATTCACCCCTCCACTTT	CASSSGTGGSYNSPLHF
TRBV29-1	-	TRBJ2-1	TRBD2	TGCAGCGTTTCGGGACTAGACGAACGCGCTTCCTACAATGAGCAGTTCTTC	CSVSGLDERASYNEQFF
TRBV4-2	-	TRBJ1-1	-	TGTGCCAGCAGCCAAGAACCGAGGGCCTTACGGGTCCCTGAAGCTTTCTTT	CASSQEPRALRVPEAFF
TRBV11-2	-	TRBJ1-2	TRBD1	TGTGCCAGCACCAACCAGCAGGGGGTAGCTAACTATGGCTACACCTTC	CASTNQQGVANYGYTF
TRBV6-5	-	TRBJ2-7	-	TGTGCCAGCAACCGACCGGGTGGGGGTTCCTACGAGCAGTACTTC	CASNRPGGGSYEQYF
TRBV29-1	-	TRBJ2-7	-	-	CSVGPGNERYF